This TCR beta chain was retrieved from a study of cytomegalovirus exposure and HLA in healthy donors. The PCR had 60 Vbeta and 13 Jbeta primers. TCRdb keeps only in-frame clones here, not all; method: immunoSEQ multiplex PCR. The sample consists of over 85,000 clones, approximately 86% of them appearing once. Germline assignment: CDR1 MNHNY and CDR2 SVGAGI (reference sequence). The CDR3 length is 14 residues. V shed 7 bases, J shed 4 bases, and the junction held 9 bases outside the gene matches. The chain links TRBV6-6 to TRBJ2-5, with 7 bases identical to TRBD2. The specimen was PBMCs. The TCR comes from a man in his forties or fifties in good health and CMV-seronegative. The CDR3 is CASTAEGGRETQYF. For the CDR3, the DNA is TGTGCCAGCACGGCGGAGGGAGGGCGAGAGACCCAGTACTTC.